This T cell receptor (beta chain) derives from a study of T cell responses to AZD1222 COVID-19 vaccine. Notes on the study in general: Spike-spanning, vaccine-associated CD4 TCRs were dominant at 160-218 and 743-854. Possibly, clonal diversity was underestimated; donors were largely white British and included more females. Baseline seropositivity characterized only a handful of AZD1222 recipients.

In regard to this clone: Antigen specificity is unknown.

Data came from immunoSEQ multiplex PCR; TCRdb stores just in-frame clones and leaves some out. The sample consists of 130,000 to 150,000 clones, about 90% of them appearing once. This CDR3 contains 13 residues. V was pared by 1 base and J by 1 base, with 4 bases between. The germline CDR1 and CDR2 sequences are SQVTM and ANQGSEA. This receptor was taken from an adult in good health. This chain links TRBV29-1 with TRBJ1-4; D unresolved. The source was peripheral blood, collected on day 0 of AZD1222 vaccination. The CDR3 DNA follows: TGCAGCGTTGAAGTCGGAACTAATGAAAAACTGTTTTTT. Encoded protein: CSVEVGTNEKLFF.